This TCR beta chain appears in the sequencing data of a study of T cells in Graves' hyperthyroidism and ophthalmopathy. Regarding the study as a whole: Most clonotypes expanded in the thyroid (above 0.001) were also present in blood. From stable hyperthyroidism, ophthalmopathy was set apart by a 13 V-J model.

TCR beta CDR3 regions were amplified from RNA transcripts. The study used the HTBI primer set for a first-round RT-PCR of the TCR CDR3. Via MiXCR, TCRdb re-called the multiplex PCR reads, giving one row per CDR3 protein. The sample lists approximately 490,000 distinct CDR3 sequences; approximately 22% were seen once. This clonotype has a count of ten or more. Its matching antigen is unknown. Each diagnosis was grounded in clinical symptoms, serum thyroxine and TRAb, thyroid ultrasound, and orbital computed tomography. PBMCs were obtained from about 9 ml fresh peripheral blood. The CDR3 length is 15 residues. Germline CDR1 and CDR2: MNHEY and SMNVEV (reference sequence). Trimming took 6 bases from V and 3 from J, leaving 17 bases between them.

The TCR sequence derives from a woman in her 70s with Graves' ophthalmopathy. Sequenced input: blood. The rearrangement joins TRBV27 to TRBJ1-2, with D possibly being TRBD1 (5 bases). The CDR3 protein is CASSPGRWVDYGYTF. As DNA, the CDR3 is TGTGCCAGCAGCCCGGGACGGTGGGTTGACTATGGCTACACCTTC.